There are many counts of the clone carrying this T cell receptor beta chain. No antigen is known for it. Unique-molecular-identifier-tagged TCR beta cDNA libraries were used. One entry per CDR3 protein results from TCRdb running MiXCR on the PCR reads. Of about 400,000 distinct CDR3 sequences in the sample, less than 40% were seen once. The sample comes from a study of post-analysis software for immune sequencing data. Study context: The disease courses covered relapsing-remitting, secondary progressive and progressive-relapsing multiple sclerosis. Findings and caveats of the study: Elevated frequency relative to controls characterized a handful of TRBV segments in patients, TRBV5-6, TRBV5-1 and TRBV20-1 among them. Controls significantly exceeded multiple sclerosis patients in normalized Chao1 diversity. Samples from a shared batch, those prepared together, strongly co-clustered by F measure.

Germline CDR1 reads LGHNA; CDR2 reads YSLEER. The CDR3 contains 15 residues. Trimming at V came to 1 base and at J to 2 bases, leaving 4 bases not matched to a gene. V and J are TRBV4-3 and TRBJ2-7; 8 bases are a match to TRBD2. The receptor comes from a girl aged 10 to 17 with multiple sclerosis. Material for sequencing was blood. DNA of the CDR3: TGCGCCAGCAGCCAAGTGGAGCGGGGGACCTACGAGCAGTACTTC. This sequence encodes CASSQVERGTYEQYF.